These 8 T cell receptor beta chains share one sample of origin, sequenced in a study of shared clonotypes between healthy human individuals. Some clones are missing from TCRdb's copy, which holds only in-frame ones; the method was immunoSEQ multiplex PCR. The sample holds fewer than 1.4 million clones, roughly 74% seen once. Sequenced input: memory CD4+ T cells from PBMCs. Subset in this sample: CD45RA-negative fraction. These receptors were collected from a man younger than 35 in good health. Some clones in this sample may be carry-over from other donors' samples.

The rearrangement uses TRBV6-1 and TRBJ1-1, with 7 bases identical to TRBD1. After removal of 6 bases from V and 7 bases from J, the junction contained 14 bases not matched to a gene. The CDR3 is 15 residues long. Germline V gene data show CDR1 as MNHNS and CDR2 as SASEGT. The CDR3 coding sequence is TGTGCCAGCAGCATAGGAGGGGCAGGGGGGTATGAAGCTTTCTTT. Its protein product is CASSIGGAGGYEAFF.

The rearrangement uses TRBV19 and TRBJ2-4, with D perhaps TRBD1 (5 bases). CDR1 is LNHDA and CDR2 is SQIVND in the germline V gene (reference sequence). V was trimmed by 9 bases and J by 3 bases, leaving 18 bases between them. The CDR3 sequence is 15 residues long. CDR3 in DNA: TGTGCCAGCCGTGGGGCCAGGGTTGACAAAAACATTCAGTACTTC. Translating gives CASRGARVDKNIQYF.

J is TRBJ2-5 and V is TRBV7-9, with TRBD1 matching 10 bases. Trimming took 5 bases from V and 3 from J; bases not matched to a gene: 6. This CDR3 has 15 amino acids. Germline V CDR1 and CDR2: SEHNR, FQNEAQ (reference sequence). The DNA of the CDR3 is TGTGCCAGCAGCCTACGGGGACAGGGGAAAGAGACCCAGTACTTC. Protein product: CASSLRGQGKETQYF.

The chain uses TRBV2 and TRBJ2-5, with TRBD1 identical over 8 bases. Germline V gives CDR1 SNHLY, CDR2 FYNNEI. The V and J ends lost 6 bases and 5 bases, in that order; junction bases with no gene match: 11. The CDR3 runs 15 residues. DNA of the CDR3: TGTGCCAGCAGGAGCCGGGACAGGAGGAAGGAGACCCAGTACTTC. It translates to CASRSRDRRKETQYF.

The V call is TRBV19, the J call TRBJ2-7, with D hard to call. V shed 5 bases and J shed 2 bases, with 13 bases lying between them. This CDR3 spans 14 amino acids. The germline V gene encodes CDR1 LNHDA and CDR2 SQIVND (reference sequence). The CDR3 region has the DNA TGTGCCAGTAGTCCAGCCTTCGGCCCCTACGAGCAGTACTTC. It translates to CASSPAFGPYEQYF.

CDR3 in DNA: TGTGCCAGCAGCCGACAGGGGCCCTACAATGAGCAGTTCTTC. Translated: CASSRQGPYNEQFF. The chain has TRBV6-5 and TRBJ2-1; 8 bases map to TRBD1. Looked up from germline, CDR1 is MNHEY and CDR2 is SVGAGI. Losses at the gene ends were 6 bases for V and 2 bases for J; bases not matched to a gene: 3. CDR3 length equals 14 residues.

The V gene is TRBV19, the J gene TRBJ2-4, with D perhaps matching TRBD1 (6 bases). The CDR3 is made up of 17 amino acids. V shed 0 bases and J shed 7 bases, with 19 bases lying between them. From germline, CDR1 is LNHDA and CDR2 SQIVND (reference sequence). The CDR3 nucleotides read TGTGCCAGTAGTATAGATACCGCAGGGGAAAACGCCAACATTCAGTACTTC. Its protein product is CASSIDTAGENANIQYF.

The chain recombines TRBV18 with TRBJ2-2, with 7 bases lining up with TRBD1. The CDR3 is made up of 16 amino acids. V shed 0 bases and J 6 bases; nucleotides not matched to a gene: 7. Germline assignment: CDR1 KGHSH and CDR2 LQKENI. In DNA, the CDR3 is TGTGCCAGCTCACCACCGACAGGGATGGGGTCCGGGGAGCTGTTTTTT. It is translated as CASSPPTGMGSGELFF.